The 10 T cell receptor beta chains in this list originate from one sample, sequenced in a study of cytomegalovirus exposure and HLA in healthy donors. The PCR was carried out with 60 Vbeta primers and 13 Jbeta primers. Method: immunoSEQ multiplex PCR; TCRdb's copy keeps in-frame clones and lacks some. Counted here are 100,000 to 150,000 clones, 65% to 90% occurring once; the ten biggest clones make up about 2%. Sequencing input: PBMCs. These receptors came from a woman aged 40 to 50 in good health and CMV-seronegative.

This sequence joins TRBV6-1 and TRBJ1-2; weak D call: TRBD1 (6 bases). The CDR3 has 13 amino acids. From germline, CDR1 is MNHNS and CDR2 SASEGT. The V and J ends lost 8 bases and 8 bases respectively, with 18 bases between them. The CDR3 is CASQSGEGRGYTF. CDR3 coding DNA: TGTGCCAGCCAATCAGGGGAGGGACGGGGCTACACCTTC.

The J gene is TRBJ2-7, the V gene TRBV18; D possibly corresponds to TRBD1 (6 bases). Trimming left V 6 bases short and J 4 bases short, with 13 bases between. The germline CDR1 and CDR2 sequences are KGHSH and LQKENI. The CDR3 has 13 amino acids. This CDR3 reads CASSQDSSYEQYF. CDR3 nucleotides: TGTGCCAGCTCGCAGGACAGTTCGTACGAGCAGTACTTC. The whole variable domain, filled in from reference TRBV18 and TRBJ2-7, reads NAGVMQNPRHLVRRRGQEARLRCSPMKGHSHVYWYRQLPEEGLKFMVYLQKENIIDESGMPKERFSAEFPKEGPSILRIQQVVRGDSAAYFCASSQDSSYEQYFGPGTRLTVT.

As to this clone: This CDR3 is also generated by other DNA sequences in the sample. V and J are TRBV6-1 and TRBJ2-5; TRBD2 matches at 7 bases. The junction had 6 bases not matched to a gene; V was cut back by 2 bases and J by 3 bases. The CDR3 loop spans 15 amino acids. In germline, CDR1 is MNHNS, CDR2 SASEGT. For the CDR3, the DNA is TGTGCCAGCAGTGAATTCGGGGGGAGGGAAGAGACCCAGTACTTC. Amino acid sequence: CASSEFGGREETQYF.

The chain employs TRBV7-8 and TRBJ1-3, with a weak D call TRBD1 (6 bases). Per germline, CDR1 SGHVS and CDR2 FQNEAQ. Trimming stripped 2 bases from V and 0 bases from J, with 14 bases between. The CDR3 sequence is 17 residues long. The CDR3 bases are TGTGCCAGCAGCTTATACAGGACAGCCAGCTCTGGAAACACCATATATTTT. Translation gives CASSLYRTASSGNTIYF.

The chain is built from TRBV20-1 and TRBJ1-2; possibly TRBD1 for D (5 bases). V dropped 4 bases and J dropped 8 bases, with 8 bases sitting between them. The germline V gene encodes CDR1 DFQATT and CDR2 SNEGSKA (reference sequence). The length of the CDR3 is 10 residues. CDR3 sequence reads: CSATGRGYTF. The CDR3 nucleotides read TGCAGTGCTACAGGGCGCGGCTACACCTTC.

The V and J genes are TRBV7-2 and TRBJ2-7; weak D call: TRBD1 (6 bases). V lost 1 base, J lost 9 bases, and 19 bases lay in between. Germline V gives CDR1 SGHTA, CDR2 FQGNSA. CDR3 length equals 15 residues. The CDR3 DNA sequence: TGTGCCAGCAGCTTAGAGGGGGTGGGCGGCAAGGGGCAGTACTTC. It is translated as CASSLEGVGGKGQYF.

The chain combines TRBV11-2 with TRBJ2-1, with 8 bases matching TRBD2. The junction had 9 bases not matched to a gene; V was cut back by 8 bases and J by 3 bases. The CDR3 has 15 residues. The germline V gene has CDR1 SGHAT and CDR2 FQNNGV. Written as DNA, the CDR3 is TGTGCCAGCGCGCCCCCGGGGGGGATCTACAATGAGCAGTTCTTC. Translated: CASAPPGGIYNEQFF.

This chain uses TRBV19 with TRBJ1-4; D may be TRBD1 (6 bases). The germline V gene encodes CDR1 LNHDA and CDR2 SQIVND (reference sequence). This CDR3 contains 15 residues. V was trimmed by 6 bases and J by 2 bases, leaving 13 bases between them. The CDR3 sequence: CASSRQVSTNEKLFF. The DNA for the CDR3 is TGTGCCAGTAGCCGACAGGTCTCGACTAATGAAAAACTGTTTTTT.

The CDR3 region has the DNA TGTGCCAGCAGCGGGTTCCAGCGGGGGGGCTACGACAATGAGCAGTTCTTC. It specifies CASSGFQRGGYDNEQFF. The rearrangement uses TRBV5-6 and TRBJ2-1; TRBD2 matches 10 bases. This CDR3 region has 17 residues. Germline V lookup: CDR1 SGHDT, CDR2 YYEEEE. V trimming: 4 bases; J trimming: 5 bases; junction bases outside the gene matches: 12.

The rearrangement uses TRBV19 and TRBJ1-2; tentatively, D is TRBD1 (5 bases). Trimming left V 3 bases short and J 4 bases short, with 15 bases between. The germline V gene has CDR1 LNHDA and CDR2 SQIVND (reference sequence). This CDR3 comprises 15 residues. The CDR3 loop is CASSIREGHLYGYTF. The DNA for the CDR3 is TGTGCCAGTAGTATCCGGGAGGGGCACCTCTATGGCTACACCTTC.